This TCR beta chain emerged from a study of blood T cells in healthy people across ages. On the study more broadly: Template switching caught about one barcoded beta molecule for each two T cells.

With respect to this clonotype: No antigen is known for it.

A second about 7 to 12 cycle PCR used barcoded and J-beta primers. In TCRdb, the 5' RACE reads were re-called with MiXCR into one record per CDR3 protein. Altogether 1.5 million to 2 million distinct CDR3 sequences are present, approximately 32% being singletons, with the ten largest covering about 11%. The authors extracted at least 5.5 micrograms of total RNA per sample. Overall study results and limits: Both higher diversity and more naive CD4+ cells marked long-lived donors when set against aged donors. As age increased, TCR beta diversity per million T cells fell in a roughly linear fashion.

Germline V gene lookup returns CDR1 SGHTA and CDR2 FQGTGA. With V trimmed by 5 bases and J by 6 bases, 6 bases remained unmatched. CDR3 length equals 15 residues. The V gene is TRBV7-3, the J gene TRBJ2-2; 10 bases line up with TRBD2. The TCR sequence derives from a woman aged 25 to 39 in good health. Source material: blood. The DNA for the CDR3 is TGTGCCAGCAGCGCTGGGCTAGCGGGAGCCGGGGAGCTGTTTTTT. Protein: CASSAGLAGAGELFF.